One and the same sample provided the 23 T cell receptor beta chains below, sequenced in a study of post-analysis software for immune sequencing data. Study conclusions and caveats: About five TRBV segments, including TRBV5-6, TRBV5-1 and TRBV20-1, were more frequent in patients than controls.

These receptors' targets are unknown. Unique molecular identifiers were built into the TCR beta cDNA libraries. TCRdb re-called the PCR reads through MiXCR, storing one row per CDR3 protein. The repertoire holds hundreds of thousands of distinct CDR3 sequences, with approximately 46% as singletons. The specimen sequenced was blood. The receptors stem from a girl aged 10 to 17 with multiple sclerosis.

The V gene is TRBV5-1, the J gene TRBJ2-1; TRBD2 matches at 15 bases. CDR1 is SGHRS, CDR2 YFSETQ, per germline. J lost 8 bases, V lost 5 bases, and 2 bases had no gene match. The length of the CDR3 is 14 residues. The CDR3 loop is CASRGTSGRHEQFF. The CDR3 nucleotides are TGCGCCAGCAGAGGGACTAGCGGGAGGCATGAGCAGTTCTTC.

This chain links TRBV5-1 with TRBJ1-1; D uncertain. The CDR3 runs 14 residues. V was clipped by 0 bases and J by 0 bases, with 6 bases between them. Germline assignment: CDR1 SGHRS and CDR2 YFSETQ. Written as DNA, the CDR3 is TGCGCCAGCAGCTTGGGGATCCTGAACACTGAAGCTTTCTTT. It is translated as CASSLGILNTEAFF.

In DNA form, the CDR3 reads TGCAGTGCTAGTCGACAGGGAGGAGAGACCCAGTACTTC. Its protein is CSASRQGGETQYF. V is TRBV20-1 and J is TRBJ2-5; D might be TRBD1 (7 bases). The CDR3 is 13 residues long. V lost 3 bases to trimming and J lost 4 bases, with 12 bases between them. CDR1 DFQATT and CDR2 SNEGSKA come from the germline V gene (reference sequence).

This chain uses TRBV12-3 or TRBV12-4 with TRBJ2-7, with 10 bases aligning to TRBD1. With 6 bases clipped from V and 2 bases from J, the junction kept 4 bases outside the gene matches. The CDR3 runs to 14 residues. CDR3 coding DNA: TGTGCCAGCAGCCGGACAGGGGGGACCTACGAGCAGTACTTC. Translating it yields CASSRTGGTYEQYF.

This rearrangement joins TRBV4-3 to TRBJ2-1; TRBD2 agrees at 16 bases. V lost 0 bases and J lost 12; bases outside the gene matches: 11. CDR1 and CDR2 (germline): LGHNA, YSLEER. The CDR3 has 18 residues. CDR3 DNA: TGCGCCAGCAGCCAAGACCTCTCCGGGACTAGCGGGAGGGGCCTGCAGTTCTTC. Protein sequence: CASSQDLSGTSGRGLQFF.

The V and J genes are TRBV7-9 and TRBJ2-3; 7 bases line up with TRBD2. There are 16 residues in the CDR3. Germline CDR1 and CDR2: SEHNR and FQNEAQ (reference sequence). V dropped 4 bases and J dropped 2; count of bases not matched to a gene: 9. The CDR3 reads CASSSTPRDYTDTQYF. CDR3 bases: TGTGCCAGCAGCTCCACCCCCAGGGACTACACAGATACGCAGTATTTT.

This clonotype has a handful of counts. V is TRBV7-9 and J is TRBJ2-7; 7 bases map to TRBD1. The CDR3 contains 15 residues. Looked up from germline, CDR1 is SEHNR and CDR2 is FQNEAQ (reference sequence). With V trimmed by 5 bases and J by 1 base, 8 bases remained unmatched. Written as DNA, the CDR3 is TGTGCCAGCAGCCGAACCCGGGACAGTTCCTACGAGCAGTACTTC. This gives the protein CASSRTRDSSYEQYF.

This clonotype was seen only a few times. V usage is TRBV7-2 and J usage is TRBJ2-3; 12 bases align to TRBD2. After removal of 0 bases from V and 6 bases from J, the junction contained 7 bases not matched to a gene. Germline V CDR1 and CDR2: SGHTA, FQGNSA. This CDR3 has 17 residues. The CDR3 protein is CASSLAKGLAGEDTQYF. Here the CDR3 DNA reads TGTGCCAGCAGCTTAGCTAAGGGACTAGCGGGTGAGGATACGCAGTATTTT. The full variable domain, in which reference TRBV7-2 and TRBJ2-3 provide the parts outside the CDR3, is GAGVSQSPSNKVTEKGKDVELRCDPISGHTALYWYRQSLGQGLEFLIYFQGNSAPDKSGLPSDRFSAERTGGSVSTLTIQRTQQEDSAVYLCASSLAKGLAGEDTQYFGPGTRLTVL.

The rearrangement uses TRBV20-1 and TRBJ2-1; 15 bases are shared with TRBD2. This CDR3 spans 19 amino acids. V was clipped by 0 bases and J by 4 bases; unmatched bases: 10. In germline, CDR1 is DFQATT, CDR2 SNEGSKA (reference sequence). CDR3 residues: CSAREVGGLAGGPYNEQFF. For the CDR3, the DNA is TGCAGTGCTAGAGAAGTGGGTGGACTAGCGGGAGGGCCGTACAATGAGCAGTTCTTC.

This clonotype was seen a handful of times. J is TRBJ2-5 and V is TRBV11-3; D possibly corresponds to TRBD1 (5 bases). CDR1 is SGHNT, CDR2 YENEEA, per germline. V lost 5 bases and J lost 1, with 17 bases in between. This CDR3 comprises 16 residues. The CDR3 DNA sequence: TGTGCCAGCAGCCCCGGTGCAGGGCCACTCCAAGAGACCCAGTACTTC. It is translated as CASSPGAGPLQETQYF.

Remarks on this clonotype: One junction end disagrees with the germline gene, perhaps due to a read error. This chain joins TRBV5-1 and TRBJ2-4; TRBD1 is a possible D gene (6 bases). This CDR3 region has 16 residues. Germline lookup yields CDR1 SGHRS and CDR2 YFSETQ. The CDR3 region has the DNA TGCGCCAGCAGCTTGGCACCGACAGGAGCCCAAAACATTCAGTACTTC. Its protein is CASSLAPTGAQNIQYF.

This chain uses TRBV20-1 with TRBJ2-1; D possibly corresponds to TRBD2 (6 bases). The V gene lost 3 bases and the J gene lost 8 bases, with 11 bases spanning the gap. CDR1 is DFQATT and CDR2 is SNEGSKA in the germline V gene (reference sequence). The CDR3 spans 12 residues. This CDR3 is CSASRGLDEQFF. DNA for the CDR3: TGCAGTGCTAGTCGGGGGTTAGATGAGCAGTTCTTC.

This clonotype was counted only a few times. The chain combines TRBV29-1 with TRBJ2-3; D is ambiguous. Germline loops: CDR1 SQVTM, CDR2 ANQGSEA. Trimming left V 4 bases short and J 8 bases short, with 13 bases between. This CDR3 region has 12 residues. The CDR3 DNA follows: TGCAGCGTTGGGCCCCAATACCCTACGCAGTATTTT. Its translation is CSVGPQYPTQYF.

Only a few counts were recorded for this clonotype. The rearrangement links TRBV5-1 to TRBJ2-3, with D tentatively TRBD2 (5 bases). Germline V CDR1 and CDR2: SGHRS, YFSETQ. Trimming shortened V by 4 bases and J by 7 bases, and 13 bases separated the two germline ends. There are 13 residues in the CDR3. CDR3 sequence (DNA): TGCGCCAGCAGCGCCCGGGATGTCAATACGCAGTATTTT. Translated: CASSARDVNTQYF.

This clonotype was detected only a few times. The chain uses TRBV6-5 and TRBJ2-5, with D possibly TRBD1 on 6 matching bases. The V and J ends lost 6 bases and 1 base respectively, with 15 bases between them. This CDR3 region has 15 residues. The germline V gene has CDR1 MNHEY and CDR2 SVGAGI. CDR3 sequence reads: CASSKPGHTQETQYF. The CDR3 bases are TGTGCCAGCAGCAAACCGGGACATACCCAAGAGACCCAGTACTTC.

The V gene is TRBV6-6, the J gene TRBJ2-6, with no clear D. This CDR3 has 15 amino acids. Deletions cut 6 bases from V and 0 bases from J, with 9 bases between. Germline V gives CDR1 MNHNY, CDR2 SVGAGI (reference sequence). The CDR3 here is CASSPTRSGANVLTF. As DNA, the CDR3 is TGTGCCAGCAGCCCGACCCGCTCTGGGGCCAACGTCCTGACTTTC.

The chain recombines TRBV4-1 with TRBJ1-1; 8 bases align to TRBD1. The CDR3 totals 16 residues. From germline, CDR1 is MGHRA and CDR2 YSYEKL. V trimming: 4 bases; J trimming: 4 bases; junction bases outside the gene matches: 11. The CDR3 bases are TGCGCCAGCAGCCCCAGGGGGCTAAGTGGTGGCACTGAAGCTTTCTTT. It codes for CASSPRGLSGGTEAFF.

The chain joins TRBV6-6 to TRBJ1-2, with unresolved D. Trimming cost V 2 bases and J 2 bases, with 3 bases left between them. The germline V gene has CDR1 MNHNY and CDR2 SVGAGI (reference sequence). CDR3 size: 12 residues. The chain's CDR3 is CASSYRNYGYTF. As DNA, the CDR3 is TGTGCCAGCAGTTACCGGAACTATGGCTACACCTTC.

J is TRBJ2-3 and V is TRBV20-1, with 14 bases lining up with TRBD2. This CDR3 is 16 amino acids long. CDR1 is DFQATT, CDR2 SNEGSKA, per germline (reference sequence). The trim removed 5 bases at V and 3 bases at J, leaving 7 bases unmatched. CDR3 in amino acids: CSAAYWTSGRTDTQYF. The CDR3 region has the DNA TGCAGTGCTGCCTACTGGACTAGCGGGAGGACAGATACGCAGTATTTT.

The V and J genes are TRBV7-6 and TRBJ2-7, with 7 bases identical to TRBD2. CDR3 length equals 19 residues. Trimming at V came to 4 bases and at J to 3 bases, leaving 21 bases not matched to a gene. CDR1 and CDR2 (germline): SGHVS, FNYEAQ. This chain's CDR3 is CASSSRGNMGGGGIYEQYF. Written as DNA, the CDR3 is TGTGCCAGCAGCTCGCGAGGGAATATGGGCGGCGGGGGAATCTACGAGCAGTACTTC.

The chain recombines TRBV15 with TRBJ2-1, with D possibly matching TRBD2 (6 bases). V was shortened by 0 bases and J by 4 bases, with 13 bases between the two germline ends. The CDR3 length is 16 residues. From germline, CDR1 is LNHNV and CDR2 YYDKDF (reference sequence). In DNA form, the CDR3 reads TGTGCCACCAGCAGAGACGCCGCCGGAGGGTACAATGAGCAGTTCTTC. It specifies CATSRDAAGGYNEQFF.

The chain joins TRBV10-2 to TRBJ1-2; TRBD1 is a possible D gene (6 bases). Trimming took off 0 bases at V and 7 bases at J, with 9 bases between the two ends. The CDR3 is 13 amino acids. Looked up from germline, CDR1 is WSHSY and CDR2 is SAAADI. The CDR3 DNA reads as TGCGCCAGCAGTGAGTCGCCAGGGGCTGGCTACACCTTC. Its translation: CASSESPGAGYTF.

Turning to this clonotype: The conserved phenylalanine or tryptophan normally closing the CDR3 is absent here, so this likely arose from a read error. V gene TRBV7-3 combines with J gene TRBJ2-5; D ambiguous. The DNA matches TRBJ2-7 better at its end, which makes the J call doubtful. Germline CDR1 and CDR2: SGHTA and FQGTGA. This CDR3 region has 13 residues. CDR3 residues: CAGSLGGSGEQYC. The CDR3, as DNA: TGTGCCGGCAGCTTAGGTGGTTCCGGCGAGCAGTACTGC.